The T cell receptor beta chain under discussion was sequenced for a study of cytomegalovirus exposure and HLA in healthy donors. From germline, CDR1 is DFQATT and CDR2 SNEGSKA (reference sequence). V lost 7 bases, J lost 7 bases, and 10 bases lay in between. This CDR3 is built from 11 residues. The PCR used 60 Vbeta and 13 Jbeta primers. The protocol was immunoSEQ multiplex PCR, while the TCRdb copy is restricted to in-frame clones and leaves out a portion. The sample carries approximately 130,000 clones, approximately 87% recorded once. V gene TRBV20-1 combines with J gene TRBJ1-4; TRBD1 might be the D (5 bases). Sequences were obtained from PBMCs. The sequence derives from a man aged 40-49 years in good health and CMV-seronegative. The DNA for the CDR3 is TGCAGTGTCCCGGGGGGTGAAAAACTGTTTTTT. This translates into CSVPGGEKLFF.